A single TCR beta chain is shown here with its context. Its antigen is currently unknown. This entry comes from a study of cytomegalovirus exposure and HLA in healthy donors. Study in general: It was reported in a later analysis that the same platform had been used for the roughly 110 validation repertoires as for the roughly 670 first-cohort repertoires.

The CDR3 consists of 17 residues. J gave up 4 bases and V 2 bases, and 6 bases lay outside the gene matches. Germline lookup yields CDR1 LNHDA and CDR2 SQIVND (reference sequence). The data were produced by immunoSEQ multiplex PCR, yet TCRdb's version contains in-frame clones alone and is incomplete. The table has some 140,000 clones, 89% seen once. Notes on the study in general: The tendency of first-cohort TCR clusters to co-occur in the 110 or so validation repertoires emerged from a later analysis.

The TCR sequence derives from a woman younger than 30 in good health and CMV-seropositive. The sequenced sample was PBMCs. The chain joins TRBV19 to TRBJ1-6; TRBD1 aligns across 9 bases. CDR3 sequence reads: CASSIFGTGKYNSPLHF. The CDR3 nucleotides read TGTGCCAGTAGTATATTCGGGACAGGGAAGTATAATTCACCCCTCCACTTT.